This T cell receptor (beta chain) was sequenced for a study of naive and memory T cell subsets. Amplification of ligated cDNA took four PCR rounds with SP2 and nested alpha and beta constant primers. TCRdb used MiXCR to reprocess the 5' RACE reads, holding one entry per CDR3 protein. The table shows about 62,000 distinct CDR3 sequences, with around 8% occurring only once. Per germline, CDR1 SGHTA and CDR2 FQGNSA. The J segment lost 1 base and the V segment lost 5 bases, leaving 5 bases of the junction unmatched. The CDR3 extends over 15 amino acids. An oligonucleotide containing a UMI was ligated to the 3' end of TCR cDNA. Adult healthy volunteers gave 2.5 ml peripheral blood for whole-blood RNA.

The chain uses TRBV7-2 and TRBJ2-1; TRBD2 aligns across 7 bases. This TCR was recovered from a female donor in good health. CDR3 nucleotides: TGTGCCAGCAGCCCCCTAGCGGAATCCTACAATGAGCAGTTCTTC. Its protein product is CASSPLAESYNEQFF.